A single TCR beta chain is shown here with its context. Its antigen is not identified. PCR was performed using 60 Vbeta and 13 Jbeta primers. Assay: immunoSEQ multiplex PCR; the TCRdb copy retains only in-frame clones and omits some. The sample carries 85,000 to 100,000 clones, 60% to 80% recorded once. This entry is derived from a study of cytomegalovirus exposure and HLA in healthy donors. General study results and limits: Roughly even sequencing depth across donors was the assumption behind the presence/absence analyses.

The CDR3 is made up of 14 amino acids. The receptor was derived from a man aged 50 to 59 in good health and CMV-seropositive. Specimen: PBMCs. The rearrangement uses TRBV21-1 and TRBJ2-3; TRBD2, the table's D call, lacks a check against the DNA. TRBV21-1 is a documented pseudogene. The CDR3 spells CASNVGGTTDTQYF. CDR3 in DNA: TGTGCCAGCAATGTCGGGGGGACCACAGATACGCAGTATTTT.